This entry describes one T cell receptor (beta chain). Its antigen is not identified. The protocol was immunoSEQ multiplex PCR, while the TCRdb copy is restricted to in-frame clones and leaves out a portion. The data contain over 100,000 clones, over 90% of them singletons. The source of the sample is a study of siplizumab effects on memory and regulatory T cells. The study, taken as a whole, reports: About 75-95% of proliferating CD4+ or CD8+ clones had no assignable naive or memory phenotype. It seemed that naive T cells were more diverse than memory cells and were major contributors to the alloresponse.

This receptor was identified in a human donor in good health. Sequenced input: Tregs sorted from blood.

CDR3 sequence: CASSLGGTVNSPLHF. The CDR3 DNA sequence: TGCGCCAGCAGCTTGGGAGGGACGGTTAATTCACCCCTCCACTTT. The rearrangement links TRBV5-1 to TRBJ1-6; D perhaps matches TRBD1 (5 bases). The germline V and J ends were trimmed by 0 bases and 6 bases, with 10 bases remaining between them. The CDR3 loop spans 15 amino acids. The V gene's germline CDR1 is SGHRS and CDR2 YFSETQ. The full variable domain, in which reference TRBV5-1 and TRBJ1-6 provide the parts outside the CDR3, is KAGVTQTPRYLIKTRGQQVTLSCSPISGHRSVSWYQQTPGQGLQFLFEYFSETQRNKGNFPGRFSGRQFSNSRSEMNVSTLELGDSALYLCASSLGGTVNSPLHFGNGTRLTVT.